Listed here are 15 T cell receptor beta chains from one sample, sequenced in a study of T cell repertoires in cytomegalovirus infection. Their antigens remain unidentified. MiXCR, run by TCRdb on the reads, gives a single entry per CDR3 protein. Altogether some 560,000 distinct CDR3 sequences are present, about 39% being singletons, with the ten largest covering 48%. Sample: cultured PBMCs, taken from culture after CMV antigen stimulation. The source of these receptors is a human donor in good health (CMV status not recorded). Some clones in this sample may be carry-over from other donors' samples.

This chain connects TRBV27 to TRBJ2-5; 7 nucleotides agree with TRBD2. The germline V gene has CDR1 MNHEY and CDR2 SMNVEV (reference sequence). V lost 1 base and J lost 5; bases outside the gene matches: 4. This CDR3 contains 14 residues. For the CDR3, the DNA is TGTGCCAGCAGTTTATGGGGGGGAAAGGAGACCCAGTACTTC. Amino acid sequence: CASSLWGGKETQYF.

V usage is TRBV28 and J usage is TRBJ2-7, with a tentative D call TRBD1 (6 bases). Deletions cut 4 bases from V and 3 bases from J, with 16 bases between. Germline CDR1 reads MDHEN; CDR2 reads SYDVKM. The CDR3 runs 15 residues. CDR3 amino acids: CASSSTGLTHYEQYF. The CDR3 DNA reads as TGTGCCAGCAGTTCAACAGGGCTAACCCACTACGAGCAGTACTTC.

This clonotype came up once. The rearrangement uses TRBV12-3 or TRBV12-4 and TRBJ2-5, with a weak D call TRBD2 (7 bases). The CDR3 runs to 13 residues. V lost 7 bases to trimming and J lost 1 base, with 10 bases between them. The CDR3 reads CASTRGAQETQYF. Written as DNA, the CDR3 is TGTGCCAGCACCCGGGGGGCCCAAGAGACCCAGTACTTC.

The sample holds a few counts of this clonotype. The chain joins TRBV7-2 to TRBJ2-5, with D tentatively TRBD2 (5 bases). Trimming removed 3 bases at V and 4 bases at J, with 15 bases between. CDR3 size: 15 residues. The germline V gene encodes CDR1 SGHTA and CDR2 FQGNSA. CDR3 region: CASSFRLAGRETQYF. The CDR3 DNA follows: TGTGCCAGCAGCTTTAGGCTAGCTGGAAGAGAGACCCAGTACTTC.

This clonotype was counted between two and nine times. The rearrangement joins TRBV7-9 to TRBJ2-5; no clear D. Germline CDR1 reads SEHNR; CDR2 reads FQNEAQ (reference sequence). V gave up 2 bases and J gave up 2 bases, with 6 bases separating them. CDR3 length: 13 amino acids. In DNA, the CDR3 is TGTGCCAGCAGCTTAATGCAGCAAGAGACCCAGTACTTC. Its protein is CASSLMQQETQYF.

Remarks on this clonotype: Compared with germline, one end of the junction differs, possibly owing to a read error. This chain links TRBV4-1 with TRBJ2-3, with a possible D match to TRBD2 (6 bases). This CDR3 is built from 17 residues. In germline, CDR1 is MGHRA, CDR2 YSYEKL. The CDR3 DNA sequence: TGTGCCAGCAGCCAAGAGGTTTTGGGACTGGAGGGAGATACGCAGTATTTT. It translates to CASSQEVLGLEGDTQYF.

The CDR3, as DNA: TGTGCCAGCAGCTTAGGAGGGGGGGCGATCGAGCAGTACTTC. It yields the protein CASSLGGGAIEQYF. The rearrangement joins TRBV7-2 to TRBJ2-7, with D tentatively TRBD2 (7 bases). This CDR3 has 14 amino acids. In germline, CDR1 is SGHTA, CDR2 FQGNSA. The V end lost 1 base, the J end lost 6 bases, and 13 bases lay between the germline ends.

This clonotype appeared a few times. The chain recombines TRBV28 with TRBJ2-4; perhaps D is TRBD1 or TRBD2 (6 bases each). Trimming took 2 bases from V and 6 from J, leaving 17 bases between them. The CDR3 totals 16 residues. CDR1 and CDR2 (germline): MDHEN, SYDVKM. The CDR3 reads CASSLVKGRDINIQYF. CDR3 nucleotide sequence: TGTGCCAGCAGTTTAGTGAAGGGGCGGGACATAAACATTCAGTACTTC.

The gene calls are TRBV2 and TRBJ2-5; D gene ambiguous. Trimming took 7 bases from V and 5 from J, leaving 17 bases between them. The CDR3 covers 14 residues. Germline CDR1 SNHLY, CDR2 FYNNEI. The CDR3 coding sequence is TGTGCCAGCACCCAAGGCAGATTAAGCGAGACCCAGTACTTC. Encoded protein: CASTQGRLSETQYF.

This clonotype appeared many times. The V call is TRBV7-9, the J call TRBJ2-7; 7 bases align to TRBD2. V gave up 8 bases and J gave up 4 bases; unmatched junction bases: 8. This CDR3 has 13 residues. The germline gives CDR1 SEHNR, CDR2 FQNEAQ (reference sequence). CDR3: CASGKREPYEQYF. Written as DNA, the CDR3 is TGTGCCAGCGGCAAGCGGGAACCGTACGAGCAGTACTTC.

V gene TRBV12-3 or TRBV12-4 combines with J gene TRBJ1-5; 7 positions match TRBD1. This CDR3 has 16 residues. The trim removed 6 bases at V and 2 bases at J, leaving 10 bases unmatched. The CDR3 here is CASRRGQNGRNQPQHF. The CDR3 DNA is TGTGCCAGCAGGAGGGGACAGAATGGGCGCAATCAGCCCCAGCATTTT.

The CDR3 nucleotides are TGCGCCAGCAGCCAAGATCGAGGACGGACGGAGACCCAGTACTTC. Protein: CASSQDRGRTETQYF. The chain recombines TRBV4-1 with TRBJ2-5; the D is unclear. V dropped 0 bases and J dropped 5 bases, with 13 bases sitting between them. The V gene's germline CDR1 is MGHRA and CDR2 YSYEKL. The CDR3 is 15 residues long.

This clonotype was detected only a few times. The chain uses TRBV19 and TRBJ2-7; TRBD2 might be the D (5 bases). Germline V CDR1 and CDR2: LNHDA, SQIVND (reference sequence). This CDR3 comprises 19 residues. The V gene lost 4 bases and the J gene lost 7 bases, with 32 bases spanning the gap. CDR3 bases: TGTGCCAGTAGTAAATTCAGCCCCCGGTCGCGGTGGGAGCAGCGGGAGCAGTACTTC. Translating gives CASSKFSPRSRWEQREQYF.

This clonotype turned up a few times. The chain employs TRBV20-1 and TRBJ2-2; D possibly corresponds to TRBD2 (6 bases). Germline-derived CDR1 and CDR2 are DFQATT and SNEGSKA (reference sequence). Trimming took 1 base from V and 13 from J, leaving 10 bases between them. The CDR3 has 11 amino acids. DNA for the CDR3: TGCAGTGCTAGAGGGAGGGGTACGCTGTTTTTT. Translation: CSARGRGTLFF.

The chain couples TRBV7-6 to TRBJ1-2; D is unclear. Trimming shortened V by 4 bases and J by 1 base, and 22 bases separated the two germline ends. Germline CDR1 and CDR2: SGHVS and FNYEAQ. The CDR3 contains 18 residues. The CDR3: CASSSRTRGLNLNYGYTF. The CDR3 DNA reads TGTGCCAGCAGCTCGCGAACCCGGGGTCTGAATCTTAACTATGGCTACACCTTC.